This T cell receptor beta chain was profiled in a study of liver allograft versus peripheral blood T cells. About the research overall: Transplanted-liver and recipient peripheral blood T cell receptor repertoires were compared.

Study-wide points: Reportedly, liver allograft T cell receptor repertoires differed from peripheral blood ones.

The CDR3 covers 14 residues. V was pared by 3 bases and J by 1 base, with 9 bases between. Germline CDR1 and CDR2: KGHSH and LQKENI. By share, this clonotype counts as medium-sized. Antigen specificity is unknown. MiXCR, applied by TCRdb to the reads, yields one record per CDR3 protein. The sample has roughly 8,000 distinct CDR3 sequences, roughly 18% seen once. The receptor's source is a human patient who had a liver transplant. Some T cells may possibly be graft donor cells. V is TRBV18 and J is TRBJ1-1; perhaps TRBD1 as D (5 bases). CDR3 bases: TGTGCCAGCTCACCTCTCAGGGAGAACACTGAAGCTTTCTTT. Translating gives CASSPLRENTEAFF. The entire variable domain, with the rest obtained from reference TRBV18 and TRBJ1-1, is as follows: NAGVMQNPRHLVRRRGQEARLRCSPMKGHSHVYWYRQLPEEGLKFMVYLQKENIIDESGMPKERFSAEFPKEGPSILRIQQVVRGDSAAYFCASSPLRENTEAFFGQGTRLTVV.